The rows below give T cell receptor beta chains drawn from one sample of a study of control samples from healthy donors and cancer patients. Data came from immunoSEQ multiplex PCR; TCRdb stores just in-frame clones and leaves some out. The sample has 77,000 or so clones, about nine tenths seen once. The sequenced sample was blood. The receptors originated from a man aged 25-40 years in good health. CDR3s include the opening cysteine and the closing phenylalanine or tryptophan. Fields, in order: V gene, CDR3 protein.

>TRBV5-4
CASISSASNTGELFF
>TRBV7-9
CASSLQGSLGGEQYF
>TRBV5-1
CASSLVRSRNRGQETQYF
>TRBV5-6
CASKEGQYYGYTF
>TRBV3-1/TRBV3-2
CASSPLTRGLGTEAFF
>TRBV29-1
CSVTDGVPGEKLFF
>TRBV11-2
CASSLAGGVRSKYGYTF
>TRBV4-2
CASSPSQNQPQHF
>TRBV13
CASRRTGDVGYTF
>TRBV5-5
CASSPKETQYF
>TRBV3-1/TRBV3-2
CASSQETTYNEQFF
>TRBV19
CASSEKAPGSEQYF
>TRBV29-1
CSVVGRDGPDTQYF
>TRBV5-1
CASSLSRGLSPLHF
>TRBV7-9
CASSLVGPGENYGYTF
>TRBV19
CASSSPGQYGYTF
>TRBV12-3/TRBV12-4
CASSEGQLHGYTF
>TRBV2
CASSSGGPQQFF
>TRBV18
CASSPPGSEKLFF
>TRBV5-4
CASSSRQFQETQYF
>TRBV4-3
CASSQGPTGEDNQPQHF
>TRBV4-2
CASSQALMTSGGTYEQYF
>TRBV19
CASSIEGQPQETQYF
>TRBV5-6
CASSEAGVLAKNIQYF
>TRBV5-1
CASSTRPDALAGNTIYF
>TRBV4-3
CASSQDRATETSSGNTIYF
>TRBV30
CAWSVPGSGANVLTF
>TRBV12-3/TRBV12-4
CASSPQVNYGYTF
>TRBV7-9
CASNEGNQPQHF
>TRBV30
CAWRVGPGLRGGELFF
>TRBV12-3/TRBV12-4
CASSLGGEAFF
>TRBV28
CASSWGGQGDLETQYF
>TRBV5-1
CASSSYNEQFF
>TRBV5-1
CASRLSGGNTGELFF
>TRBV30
CAWRVFGGSTDTQYF
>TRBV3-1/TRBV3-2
CASSQDRDHSPLHF
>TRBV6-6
CASSYKGWGGQETQYF
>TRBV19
CASSITTSSGELFF
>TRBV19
CASLQGAGTEAFF
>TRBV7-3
CASSPLAVSYNEQFF
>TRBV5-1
CASSLSGSGSYEQYF
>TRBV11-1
CASSQERRVPDTQYF
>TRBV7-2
CASSENGDQPQHF
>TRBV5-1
CASSLDYEQYF
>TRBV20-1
CSAPQDYEQYF
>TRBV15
CATSRDSNEKLFF
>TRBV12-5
CASGSPGAEAFF
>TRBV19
CASSIVSTSTDTQYF
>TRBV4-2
CASSQEFGEKLFF
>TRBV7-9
CASSSGQVTTNEKLFF
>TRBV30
CAWSNMVGETQYF
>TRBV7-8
CASSLGGGQGNTIYF
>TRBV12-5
CASGVWGGGTDTQYF
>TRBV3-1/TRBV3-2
CASSQGGGGYGYTF
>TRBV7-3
CASSQIAGGSYNEQFF
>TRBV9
CASSVDVLQETQYF
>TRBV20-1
CSASSIGGEQFF
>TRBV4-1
CASSQTTGDTQYF
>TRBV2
CASTPRLASRGNEQFF
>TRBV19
CASSKSDGPGGYTF